One and the same sample provided the 30 T cell receptor beta chains below, sequenced in a study of TIL therapy for anti-PD-1-resistant metastatic lung cancer. The libraries were made with immunoSEQ v3. Profiling relied on immunoSEQ multiplex PCR, and the TCRdb table lists in-frame clones only, not all of them. The data hold over 10,000 clones, with approximately 72% observed a single time. Noted time point: pre-treatment sample, taken before nivolumab and TIL therapy. Most excised metastases sampled were pleural nodules or supraclavicular lymph nodes. The source was tumor tissue, collected at baseline. The receptors come from a woman between 30 and 79 years old with non-small cell lung cancer.

The J gene is TRBJ2-5, the V gene TRBV19; 9 bases match TRBD2. The junction had 10 bases not matched to a gene; V was cut back by 3 bases and J by 5 bases. Germline V CDR1 and CDR2: LNHDA, SQIVND (reference sequence). The CDR3 is made up of 16 amino acids. CDR3 nucleotide sequence: TGTGCCAGTAGTATCTACGGCGGGAGGGCCGTTGAGACCCAGTACTTC. Residues: CASSIYGGRAVETQYF.

This clone was observed a few times. The J gene is TRBJ1-5, the V gene TRBV5-1, with D possibly TRBD1 on 5 matching bases. V lost 1 base, J lost 0 bases, and 11 bases lay in between. Germline V gives CDR1 SGHRS, CDR2 YFSETQ. The CDR3 has 16 residues. CDR3 amino acids: CASSLFGGDSNQPQHF. CDR3 DNA sequence: TGCGCCAGCAGCTTGTTCGGGGGAGATAGCAATCAGCCCCAGCATTTT.

The rearrangement uses TRBV6-1 and TRBJ2-7, with unresolved D. Germline CDR1 reads MNHNS; CDR2 reads SASEGT. V shed 2 bases and J shed 3 bases, with 5 bases lying between them. CDR3 length: 12 amino acids. CDR3 nucleotide sequence: TGTGCCAGCAGTGAACAACACTACGAGCAGTACTTC. It specifies CASSEQHYEQYF.

The chain combines TRBV5-1 with TRBJ1-2; D is ambiguous. CDR3 size: 19 residues. Trimming left V 4 bases short and J 1 base short, with 26 bases between. The germline V gene encodes CDR1 SGHRS and CDR2 YFSETQ. The CDR3 DNA follows: TGCGCCAGCAGCCCGCACGTTTTGAGGTTACCTTCGATTAACTATGGCTACACCTTC. This sequence encodes CASSPHVLRLPSINYGYTF.

This clone was observed a few times. J is TRBJ1-2 and V is TRBV11-2; no reliable D call. Germline CDR1 reads SGHAT; CDR2 reads FQNNGV. Trimming took off 5 bases at V and 2 bases at J, with 9 bases between the two ends. The CDR3 is 13 amino acids. The CDR3: CASSPLVNYGYTF. Here the CDR3 DNA reads TGTGCCAGCAGCCCTTTGGTGAACTATGGCTACACCTTC.

The chain carries TRBV5-5 and TRBJ2-5, with D possibly matching TRBD2 (5 bases). Trimming cost V 0 bases and J 1 base, with 13 bases left between them. Germline V CDR1 and CDR2: SGHKS, YYEKEE (reference sequence). The CDR3 consists of 16 residues. The DNA for the CDR3 is TGTGCCAGCAGCTTGGCCGGGGTAGCGAGCCAAGAGACCCAGTACTTC. This gives the protein CASSLAGVASQETQYF.

This chain connects TRBV4-1 to TRBJ2-1, with 8 bases aligning to TRBD1. From germline, CDR1 is MGHRA and CDR2 YSYEKL. This CDR3 spans 17 amino acids. Unmatched junction bases numbered 10, after V lost 0 bases and J lost 6 bases. The CDR3 here is CASSQDKWQGASNEQFF. CDR3 DNA sequence: TGCGCCAGCAGCCAAGATAAATGGCAGGGGGCTAGCAATGAGCAGTTCTTC.

The chain combines TRBV19 with TRBJ2-2; D ambiguous. CDR3 length: 17 amino acids. Germline V gene sequence: CDR1 LNHDA, CDR2 SQIVND (reference sequence). Trimming stripped 3 bases from V and 1 base from J, with 15 bases between. The CDR3 is CASSIGYVFLNTGELFF. Here the CDR3 DNA reads TGTGCCAGTAGTATTGGGTACGTCTTTTTGAACACCGGGGAGCTGTTTTTT.

The chain couples TRBV6-5 to TRBJ1-2, with D perhaps TRBD1 (5 bases). CDR1 is MNHEY, CDR2 SVGAGI, per germline. The length of the CDR3 is 15 residues. The V end lost 6 bases, the J end lost 8 bases, and 22 bases lay between the germline ends. CDR3 loop: CASRPTEDTKRGYTF. CDR3 bases: TGTGCCAGCAGGCCGACAGAGGACACCAAGAGGGGCTACACCTTC.

The rearrangement uses TRBV6-1 and TRBJ2-4, with 7 positions matching TRBD2. This CDR3 has 16 residues. In germline, CDR1 is MNHNS, CDR2 SASEGT. Germline trimming cut 0 bases from V and 0 bases from J; bases unmatched to any gene: 2. CDR3 coding DNA: TGTGCCAGCAGTGAAGCGGGGGGGGGAGCCAAAAACATTCAGTACTTC. Its translation: CASSEAGGGAKNIQYF.

The sample holds a few counts of this clone. The chain is built from TRBV18 and TRBJ2-1; D could derive from TRBD1 or TRBD2 (6 bases each). Germline CDR1 is KGHSH and CDR2 is LQKENI. CDR3 size: 14 residues. V lost 10 bases to trimming and J lost 5 bases, with 18 bases between them. CDR3 sequence: CATGGAGGDNEQFF. As DNA, the CDR3 is TGTGCCACTGGGGGCGCCGGAGGGGACAATGAGCAGTTCTTC.

The V gene is TRBV28, the J gene TRBJ2-1; D tentatively reads TRBD1 or TRBD2 (5 bases each). Germline-derived CDR1 and CDR2 are MDHEN and SYDVKM. The CDR3 has 15 residues. Trimming left V 0 bases short and J 2 bases short, with 8 bases between. The CDR3 DNA reads TGTGCCAGCAGTTTATGGGGGGTAACCTACAATGAGCAGTTCTTC. It encodes CASSLWGVTYNEQFF.

This chain links TRBV2 with TRBJ1-2; 8 bases match TRBD1. V gave up 4 bases and J gave up 2 bases; unmatched junction bases: 9. Germline lookup yields CDR1 SNHLY and CDR2 FYNNEI. This CDR3 spans 16 amino acids. DNA of the CDR3: TGTGCCAGCAGTGGACCGACAGGGGCTAGCAACTATGGCTACACCTTC. Translated, it gives CASSGPTGASNYGYTF.

The chain combines TRBV5-5 with TRBJ2-3; TRBD2 is a possible D gene (5 bases). Trimming pared 6 bases from V and 1 base from J, leaving 9 bases between. The CDR3 contains 13 residues. Looked up from germline, CDR1 is SGHKS and CDR2 is YYEKEE (reference sequence). CDR3 sequence: CASTGMGTDTQYF. The DNA for the CDR3 is TGTGCCAGCACGGGGATGGGCACAGATACGCAGTATTTT.

This chain connects TRBV2 to TRBJ2-2; 9 bases match TRBD2. CDR1 and CDR2 from the germline V gene are SNHLY and FYNNEI. This CDR3 comprises 15 residues. Trimming removed 5 bases from V and 3 bases from J; junction bases left unmatched: 4. The CDR3 here is CASSIAGDDTGELFF. In DNA form, the CDR3 reads TGTGCCAGCAGTATAGCGGGAGACGACACCGGGGAGCTGTTTTTT.

This clone was recorded a few times. This chain links TRBV6-7 with TRBJ2-3; TRBD2 matches at 10 bases. TRBV6-7 is labeled an ORF, and its function is uncertain. The CDR3 length is 24 residues. Trimming removed 8 bases from V and 1 base from J; junction bases left unmatched: 33. CDR3 sequence reads: CASVPTSGPPSSSGSSGGTDTQYF. The CDR3 DNA follows: TGTGCCAGCGTACCAACTAGTGGACCGCCGTCCTCTAGCGGGAGTTCGGGGGGCACAGATACGCAGTATTTT.

V and J are TRBV7-2 and TRBJ2-3; 14 nucleotides agree with TRBD2. Germline CDR1 SGHTA, CDR2 FQGNSA. This CDR3 spans 16 amino acids. Unmatched junction bases numbered 6, after V lost 5 bases and J lost 5 bases. CDR3 DNA: TGTGCCAGCAGCAAGACTAGCGGGGGGGCGAGAGATACGCAGTATTTT. It translates to CASSKTSGGARDTQYF. The variable domain in full, completed from reference TRBV7-2 and TRBJ2-3, reads GAGVSQSPSNKVTEKGKDVELRCDPISGHTALYWYRQSLGQGLEFLIYFQGNSAPDKSGLPSDRFSAERTGGSVSTLTIQRTQQEDSAVYLCASSKTSGGARDTQYFGPGTRLTVL.

This clone has more than one count but fewer than ten. The rearrangement uses TRBV7-8 and TRBJ2-7, with D unresolved. Trimming stripped 4 bases from V and 4 bases from J, with 8 bases between. Germline loops: CDR1 SGHVS, CDR2 FQNEAQ. The CDR3 is 12 residues long. CDR3 loop: CASSSSPYEQYF. DNA of the CDR3: TGTGCCAGCAGCTCGTCGCCTTACGAGCAGTACTTC.

The chain recombines TRBV9 with TRBJ2-5, with no clear D. The germline gives CDR1 SGDLS, CDR2 YYNGEE. The CDR3 sequence is 14 residues long. V lost 0 bases and J lost 0, with 6 bases in between. CDR3 nucleotide sequence: TGTGCCAGCAGCGTAGCGGCCTACCAAGAGACCCAGTACTTC. It specifies CASSVAAYQETQYF.

The chain carries TRBV7-2 and TRBJ1-2, with D maybe TRBD1 (6 bases). The CDR3 runs to 14 residues. Germline V gene data show CDR1 as SGHTA and CDR2 as FQGNSA. V lost 1 base to trimming and J lost 7 bases, with 13 bases between them. CDR3 sequence (DNA): TGTGCCAGCAGCTTAGATCGGGGGGCGGTTGGCTACACCTTC. This sequence encodes CASSLDRGAVGYTF.

This clone was counted between two and nine times. The rearrangement uses TRBV7-9 and TRBJ1-1; D gene ambiguous. Germline V lookup: CDR1 SEHNR, CDR2 FQNEAQ (reference sequence). CDR3 size: 13 residues. V was trimmed by 1 base and J by 10 bases, leaving 13 bases between them. CDR3 bases: TGTGCCAGCAGCTTAGAGGGTGGCCGGGGAGCTTTCTTT. This translates into CASSLEGGRGAFF.

The rearrangement uses TRBV27 and TRBJ2-6; TRBD1 aligns across 7 bases. CDR1 is MNHEY and CDR2 is SMNVEV in the germline V gene (reference sequence). Germline trimming cut 5 bases from V and 2 bases from J; bases unmatched to any gene: 6. The CDR3 length is 16 residues. The CDR3: CASSQTGSTGANVLTF. CDR3 nucleotide sequence: TGTGCCAGCAGTCAGACAGGGTCCACTGGGGCCAACGTCCTGACTTTC.

This CDR3 is CASSSGKYNYGYTF. Here the CDR3 DNA reads TGTGCCAGCAGTTCTGGGAAGTATAACTATGGCTACACCTTC. The chain links TRBV25-1 to TRBJ1-2; D is unclear. The CDR3 has 14 residues. Germline V gives CDR1 MGHDK, CDR2 SYGVNS. V lost 5 bases and J 1 base, leaving 11 bases between the germline ends.

The chain uses TRBV27 and TRBJ1-6; TRBD1 is a possible D gene (5 bases). Germline V gene data show CDR1 as MNHEY and CDR2 as SMNVEV (reference sequence). V lost 4 bases and J 7 bases, leaving 8 bases between the germline ends. The CDR3 covers 13 residues. This CDR3 reads CASSSQGNSPLHF. Here the CDR3 DNA reads TGTGCCAGCAGTTCGCAGGGAAATTCACCCCTCCACTTT.

A single count supports this clone. This chain connects TRBV28 to TRBJ1-3, with D possibly TRBD1 on 6 matching bases. The CDR3 consists of 15 residues. Germline CDR1 MDHEN, CDR2 SYDVKM. V was shortened by 7 bases and J by 0 bases, with 13 bases between the two germline ends. The CDR3 reads CASKQGWYSGNTIYF. The CDR3 DNA follows: TGTGCCAGCAAACAGGGCTGGTACTCTGGAAACACCATATATTTT.

The rearrangement joins TRBV5-5 to TRBJ2-7; the match to TRBD1 covers 10 bases. Looked up from germline, CDR1 is SGHKS and CDR2 is YYEKEE (reference sequence). V gave up 0 bases and J gave up 2 bases; unmatched junction bases: 5. This CDR3 region has 16 residues. CDR3 nucleotides: TGTGCCAGCAGCTTGGCAAGACAGGGGGCAACCTACGAGCAGTACTTC. Its translation: CASSLARQGATYEQYF.

Only a few counts were recorded for this clone. The rearrangement links TRBV5-1 to TRBJ1-1; TRBD1 matches 11 bases. The CDR3 spans 14 residues. J was trimmed by 7 bases and V by 2 bases; bases with no gene match: 4. Germline CDR1 reads SGHRS; CDR2 reads YFSETQ. As DNA, the CDR3 is TGCGCCAGCAGCTTCTGGACAGGGGGCGTTGAAGCTTTCTTT. Translated, it gives CASSFWTGGVEAFF.

The chain links TRBV28 to TRBJ2-7; 10 bases align to TRBD1. Trimming removed 5 bases from V and 1 base from J; junction bases left unmatched: 5. CDR1 and CDR2 from the germline V gene are MDHEN and SYDVKM. There are 15 residues in the CDR3. CDR3 sequence: CASSRQGAGSYEQYF. The CDR3 nucleotides are TGTGCCAGCAGTCGACAGGGGGCAGGGTCCTACGAGCAGTACTTC.

The chain couples TRBV5-8 to TRBJ2-5; 12 bases map to TRBD1. The trim removed 7 bases at V and 1 base at J, leaving 5 bases unmatched. Germline CDR1 SGHTS, CDR2 YDEGEE. The CDR3 consists of 15 residues. This CDR3 reads CASGTGGAFQETQYF. CDR3 nucleotide sequence: TGTGCCAGCGGGACAGGGGGCGCCTTCCAAGAGACCCAGTACTTC.

The rearrangement uses TRBV28 and TRBJ2-4, with D maybe TRBD2 (5 bases). V was cut by 3 bases and J by 7 bases, with 13 bases left in between. This CDR3 comprises 14 residues. The germline V gene encodes CDR1 MDHEN and CDR2 SYDVKM. The CDR3 here is CASSLAWEKNIQYF. The CDR3 DNA follows: TGTGCCAGCAGTTTGGCGTGGGAGAAGAACATTCAGTACTTC. Full variable domain (outside the CDR3, taken from reference TRBV28 and TRBJ2-4): DVKVTQSSRYLVKRTGEKVFLECVQDMDHENMFWYRQDPGLGLRLIYFSYDVKMKEKGDIPEGYSVSREKKERFSLILESASTNQTSMYLCASSLAWEKNIQYFGAGTRLSVL.